This TCR beta chain was captured in a study of T-cell memory formation after mild COVID-19 (dated by TCRdb to the early 2020s). Broadly, across the study: TCR sequence clusters from the two donors were largely donor specific. In a couple of donors, T-cell clones that expanded and contracted after mild COVID-19 were tracked by sequencing TCRalpha and TCRbeta repertoires over time. The cohort was made up of two young adult volunteers, one female and one male, who were previously healthy.

Sequencing took place on an Illumina NovaSeq 6000. cDNA libraries for TCRalpha and TCRbeta were prepared by 5'RACE using constant-segment primers, with sample barcodes and unique molecular identifiers added. RNA was extracted from every sample with Trizol reagent. The libraries were amplified in two PCR steps, and the second step added a second sample barcode and Illumina TruSeq adapters. The libraries were sequenced on an Illumina NovaSeq using 2 x 150 bp paired-end reads. On the study's bioinformatics: Demultiplexing of reads and collapsing into UMI-guided consensus sequences were performed with migec v1.2.7. Using mixcr v2.1.11, UMI consensuses were aligned to TRA and TRB V and J templates and then assembled into clonotypes. A clonotype was counted as expanded or contracted only when both edgeR and NoisET called the clonotype significant, with the noise models trained on biological replicates. edgeR calls used a false discovery rate-adjusted p below 0.01 and a log2 fold-change threshold of 1. PCA with hierarchical clustering of max-normalized trajectories of the 1000 most abundant clonotypes was used as exploratory dynamics analysis. Each responding clone was given a CD4 or CD8 phenotype based on the CD4+ and CD8+ repertoires, which had been sequenced separately. TCRdb cleaned the public reads at Q25 with fastp, built clones with MiXCR and kept in-frame beta chains. Each CDR3 protein gets just one entry, which takes the most common genes and DNA from the rows behind it. In this record, the V and J calls reflect TCRdb's handling and not the investigators' own analysis. For this sample there are about 540,000 distinct CDR3 sequences; about 20% appear just once. The ten largest clones add up to 12% of the sample.

There are a few counts of this clonotype. Its antigen is not yet known. No base qualities exist here, and no much larger clone lies one base off it. Study-wide conclusions, independent of this receptor: The second-wave clones that peaked on day 37 were not confirmed to be SARS-CoV-2 specific. The detection of some responding clones in pre-infection memory suggests that pre-existing cross-reactive memory T cells joined the SARS-CoV-2 response. Contracting CD4+ clones turned up mainly in the CM and EM memory subsets, whereas EMRA was where CD8+ clones were enriched. Clones contracting from day 15 to 85 had balanced CD4/CD8 phenotypes, while a second wave expanding from day 15 to 37 was biased towards CD4+. The study included only two mild cases, and larger cohorts that include severe cases with pre-infection samples were judged to be necessary.

The CDR3 numbers 15 residues from cysteine through phenylalanine. The retained sequence is limited to the CDR3, 45 bases, with the frame set at the first base. V is reduced by 0 bases and J by 2 bases, leaving a spacing of 9 bases between them. The germline V gene provides CDR1 KGHDR and CDR2 SFDVKD. Ficoll-Paque density gradient centrifugation was used to isolate PBMCs. This receptor was obtained from an adult woman who had mild COVID-19 (a few samples of this study predate the infection). The sample titles of this study are shuffled in the database, so cell type and time point are left out; the donor was told from shared clones. The sample comprised PBMCs or a T cell subset sorted from them (not recorded which). The rearranged chain carries TRBV24-1 and TRBJ2-5; no D gene can be assigned with confidence. CDR3 region: CATSDLRQDQETQYF. Read as DNA, the sequence is TGTGCCACCAGTGATTTGAGGCAGGATCAAGAGACCCAGTACTTC.